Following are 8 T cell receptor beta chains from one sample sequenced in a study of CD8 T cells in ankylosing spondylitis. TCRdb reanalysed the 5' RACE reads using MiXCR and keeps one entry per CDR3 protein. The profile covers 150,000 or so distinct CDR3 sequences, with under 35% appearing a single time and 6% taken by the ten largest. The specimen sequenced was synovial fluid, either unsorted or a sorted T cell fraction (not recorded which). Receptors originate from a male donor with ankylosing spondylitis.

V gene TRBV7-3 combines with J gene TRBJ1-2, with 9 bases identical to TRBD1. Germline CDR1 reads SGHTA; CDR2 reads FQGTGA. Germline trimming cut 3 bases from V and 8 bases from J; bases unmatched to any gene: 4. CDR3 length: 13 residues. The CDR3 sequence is CASSFDRGGGYTF. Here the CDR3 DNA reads TGTGCCAGCAGCTTTGACAGGGGGGGCGGCTACACCTTC.

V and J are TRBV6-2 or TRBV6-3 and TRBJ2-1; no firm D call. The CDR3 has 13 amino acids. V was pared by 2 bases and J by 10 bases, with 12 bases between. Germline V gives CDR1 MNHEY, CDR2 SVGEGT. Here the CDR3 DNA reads TGTGCCAGCAGTTACCCCCGGGTTGGAGAGCAGTTCTTC. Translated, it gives CASSYPRVGEQFF.

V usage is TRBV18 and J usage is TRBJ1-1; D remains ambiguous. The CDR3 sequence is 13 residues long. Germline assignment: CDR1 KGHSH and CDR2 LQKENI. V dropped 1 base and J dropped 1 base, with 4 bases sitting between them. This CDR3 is CASSPLGNTEAFF. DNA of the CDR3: TGTGCCAGCTCACCACTGGGGAACACTGAAGCTTTCTTT.

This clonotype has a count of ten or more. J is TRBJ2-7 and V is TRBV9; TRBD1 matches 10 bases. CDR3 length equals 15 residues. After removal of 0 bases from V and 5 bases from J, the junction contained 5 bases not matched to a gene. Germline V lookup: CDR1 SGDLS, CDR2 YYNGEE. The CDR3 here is CASSVATGGYDEQYF. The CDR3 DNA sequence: TGTGCCAGCAGCGTAGCGACAGGGGGCTACGACGAGCAGTACTTC.

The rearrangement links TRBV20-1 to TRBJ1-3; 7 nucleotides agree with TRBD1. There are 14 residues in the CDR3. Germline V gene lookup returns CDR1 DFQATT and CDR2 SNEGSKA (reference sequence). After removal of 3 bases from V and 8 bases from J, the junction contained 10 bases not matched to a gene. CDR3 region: CSASSSSRGYTIYF. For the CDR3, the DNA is TGCAGTGCTAGTAGTTCGTCCAGGGGGTACACCATATATTTT.

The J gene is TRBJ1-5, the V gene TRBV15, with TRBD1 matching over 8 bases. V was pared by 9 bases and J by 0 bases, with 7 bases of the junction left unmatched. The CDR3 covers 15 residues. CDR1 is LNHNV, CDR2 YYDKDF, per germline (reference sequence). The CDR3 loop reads CATRTGSLSNQPQHF. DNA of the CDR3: TGTGCCACACGGACAGGGTCCCTTAGCAATCAGCCCCAGCATTTT.

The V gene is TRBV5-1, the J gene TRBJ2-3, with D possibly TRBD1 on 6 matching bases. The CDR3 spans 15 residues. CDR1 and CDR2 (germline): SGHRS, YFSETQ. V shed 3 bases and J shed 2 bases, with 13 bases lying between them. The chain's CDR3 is CASSSNRVNTDTQYF. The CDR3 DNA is TGCGCCAGCAGCTCTAACAGGGTAAACACAGATACGCAGTATTTT.

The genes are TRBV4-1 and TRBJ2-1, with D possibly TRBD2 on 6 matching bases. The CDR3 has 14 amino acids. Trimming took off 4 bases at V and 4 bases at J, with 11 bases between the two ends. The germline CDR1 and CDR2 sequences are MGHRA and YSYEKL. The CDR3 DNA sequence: TGCGCCAGCAGCCTAGCGGAAACGTACAATGAGCAGTTCTTC. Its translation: CASSLAETYNEQFF.